The 20 T cell receptor beta chains below were found in one sample sequenced in a study of T cell clones after liver transplantation. Here immunoSEQ multiplex PCR was the method, and the copy in TCRdb shows in-frame clones only, minus some. The sample yields more than 65,000 clones, about 92% seen once. Sequencing used CD4+ T cells from blood, obtained before liver transplant. The receptors here all came from a human donor who received a liver transplant.

The rearrangement uses TRBV10-3 and TRBJ1-1; no reliable D call. With 0 bases removed from V and 6 bases from J, the gap between germline ends came to 11 bases. The CDR3 consists of 14 residues. CDR1 and CDR2 from the germline V gene are ENHRY and SYGVKD. CDR3 sequence (DNA): TGTGCCATCAGTGAGTCGGGTGGCGGGGCTGAAGCTTTCTTT. This gives the protein CAISESGGGAEAFF.

This sequence joins TRBV18 and TRBJ2-2; 13 nucleotides match TRBD2. V shed 4 bases and J 7 bases; nucleotides not matched to a gene: 6. CDR1 KGHSH and CDR2 LQKENI come from the germline V gene. CDR3 length: 16 amino acids. CDR3 nucleotides: TGTGCCAGCTCACAAGGACTAGCGGGAGACTTCGGGGAGCTGTTTTTT. Amino acids: CASSQGLAGDFGELFF.

The chain uses TRBV7-8 and TRBJ2-3; D possibly corresponds to TRBD2 (6 bases). V was cut by 1 base and J by 6 bases, with 11 bases left in between. Germline CDR1 is SGHVS and CDR2 is FQNEAQ. The CDR3 is made up of 14 amino acids. The CDR3 sequence is CASSLGTGRDTQYF. In nucleotides, the CDR3 is TGTGCCAGCAGCTTAGGGACTGGGAGGGATACGCAGTATTTT. The full variable domain, its missing parts supplied by reference TRBV7-8 and TRBJ2-3, is GAGVSQSPRYKVAKRGQDVALRCDPISGHVSLFWYQQALGQGPEFLTYFQNEAQLDKSGLPSDRFFAERPEGSVSTLKIQRTQQEDSAVYLCASSLGTGRDTQYFGPGTRLTVL.

As DNA, the CDR3 is TGTGCCAGCTCACATGGACAGGTTAATGAAAAACTGTTTTTT. The encoded protein is CASSHGQVNEKLFF. V gene TRBV18 combines with J gene TRBJ1-4; 7 bases map to TRBD1. This CDR3 contains 14 residues. The germline V gene encodes CDR1 KGHSH and CDR2 LQKENI. V was pared by 4 bases and J by 4 bases, with 3 bases of the junction left unmatched.

The chain recombines TRBV29-1 with TRBJ2-3, with 13 bases fitting TRBD2. The CDR3 totals 14 residues. Per germline, CDR1 SQVTM and CDR2 ANQGSEA. Trimming took 7 bases from V and 1 from J; bases not matched to a gene: 2. The CDR3: CSAGLAGGTDTQYF. For the CDR3, the DNA is TGCAGCGCAGGACTAGCGGGAGGCACAGATACGCAGTATTTT.

The genes are TRBV15 and TRBJ2-1; unclear D gene. Per the germline V gene, CDR1 is LNHNV and CDR2 is YYDKDF (reference sequence). This CDR3 region has 17 residues. The V end was cut by 3 bases, the J end by 0 bases, with 15 bases between. The CDR3 sequence: CATSRVFGGSSYNEQFF. CDR3 coding DNA: TGTGCCACCAGCAGGGTATTCGGCGGAAGCTCCTACAATGAGCAGTTCTTC.

This sequence joins TRBV6-1 and TRBJ2-3; tentatively, D is TRBD1 (6 bases). This CDR3 has 14 residues. The V end was cut by 5 bases, the J end by 2 bases, with 11 bases between. Germline CDR1 and CDR2: MNHNS and SASEGT. CDR3 loop: CASSTGQFTDTQYF. CDR3 nucleotide sequence: TGTGCCAGCAGTACTGGACAGTTCACAGATACGCAGTATTTT.

This chain joins TRBV18 and TRBJ2-2; no firm D call. V lost 2 bases and J 6 bases, leaving 7 bases between the germline ends. Germline loops: CDR1 KGHSH, CDR2 LQKENI. This CDR3 is built from 13 residues. Written as DNA, the CDR3 is TGTGCCAGCTCACCAACATGGCCCGGGGAGCTGTTTTTT. Protein sequence: CASSPTWPGELFF.

J is TRBJ2-2 and V is TRBV18; 11 positions match TRBD2. Looked up from germline, CDR1 is KGHSH and CDR2 is LQKENI. V dropped 4 bases and J dropped 6; count of bases not matched to a gene: 7. The CDR3 runs to 16 residues. In DNA, the CDR3 is TGTGCCAGCTCACAACTAGCGGGAGTTGTCCCCGGGGAGCTGTTTTTT. This encodes CASSQLAGVVPGELFF.

The V gene is TRBV6-5, the J gene TRBJ1-1, with D perhaps matching TRBD1 (6 bases). V lost 6 bases and J lost 7, with 18 bases in between. Germline V gene sequence: CDR1 MNHEY, CDR2 SVGAGI. The CDR3 totals 14 residues. The CDR3 here is CASRSGLIGGEAFF. DNA of the CDR3: TGTGCCAGCAGGTCGGGACTCATAGGGGGTGAAGCTTTCTTT.

Here the CDR3 reads CASSYSPDKKLFF. The CDR3 nucleotides are TGTGCCAGCAGTTACTCACCGGATAAAAAACTGTTTTTT. The V call is TRBV6-5, the J call TRBJ1-4, with D unclear. Looked up from germline, CDR1 is MNHEY and CDR2 is SVGAGI. The V and J ends lost 0 bases and 9 bases respectively, with 8 bases between them. The CDR3 has 13 residues.

The CDR3, as DNA: TGTGCCAGCATCGCACCGGGACAAGAGACCCAGTACTTC. This sequence encodes CASIAPGQETQYF. The chain has TRBV7-8 and TRBJ2-5, with D tentatively TRBD2 (5 bases). This CDR3 is 13 amino acids long. Between the trimmed V and J ends, which lost 7 bases and 2 bases, there was a span of 11 bases. Germline CDR1 and CDR2: SGHVS and FQNEAQ.

The V call is TRBV7-9, the J call TRBJ2-5, with 11 bases identical to TRBD2. V dropped 5 bases and J dropped 5; count of bases not matched to a gene: 7. CDR3 length equals 15 residues. CDR1 is SEHNR, CDR2 FQNEAQ, per germline (reference sequence). CDR3 DNA: TGTGCCAGCAGCCAAAAACTAGCGGGAGAGGAGACCCAGTACTTC. This translates into CASSQKLAGEETQYF.

The genes are TRBV19 and TRBJ2-2; 9 nucleotides align to TRBD2. The germline V gene encodes CDR1 LNHDA and CDR2 SQIVND (reference sequence). The V segment lost 5 bases and the J segment 7 bases; nucleotides outside the gene matches: 8. The CDR3 has 15 amino acids. The CDR3 coding sequence is TGTGCCAGTAGTTTCACCTCAGCGGGAGGCGGGGAGCTGTTTTTT. Translating it yields CASSFTSAGGGELFF.

The gene calls are TRBV5-1 and TRBJ2-7; TRBD2 matches 14 bases. This CDR3 spans 15 amino acids. After removal of 4 bases from V and 9 bases from J, the junction contained 9 bases not matched to a gene. Looked up from germline, CDR1 is SGHRS and CDR2 is YFSETQ. The CDR3 DNA follows: TGCGCCAGCAGCATCGGACTAGCGGGAGGAGGTGGGCAGTACTTC. Translating gives CASSIGLAGGGGQYF.

The chain recombines TRBV2 with TRBJ2-3, with 14 bases fitting TRBD2. Germline V CDR1 and CDR2: SNHLY, FYNNEI. The CDR3 is 16 amino acids. J was trimmed by 5 bases and V by 6 bases; bases with no gene match: 7. The CDR3 coding sequence is TGTGCCAGCAGGGCGGGACTAGCGGGAGTTGGAGATACGCAGTATTTT. This sequence encodes CASRAGLAGVGDTQYF.

J is TRBJ1-5 and V is TRBV28; 7 bases match TRBD1. The CDR3 runs to 14 residues. The germline V gene has CDR1 MDHEN and CDR2 SYDVKM. V lost 3 bases and J lost 8; bases outside the gene matches: 7. The chain's CDR3 is CASSFPQGLEPQHF. CDR3 DNA sequence: TGTGCCAGCAGTTTTCCACAGGGGCTGGAGCCCCAGCATTTT.

The chain couples TRBV5-6 to TRBJ1-2; D is undetermined. Germline CDR1 and CDR2: SGHDT and YYEEEE. V was pared by 0 bases and J by 0 bases, with 9 bases between. The CDR3 runs 15 residues. CDR3 protein: CASSLGAFANYGYTF. DNA of the CDR3: TGTGCCAGCAGCTTGGGGGCATTCGCTAACTATGGCTACACCTTC.

This rearrangement joins TRBV19 to TRBJ2-1; TRBD2 matches 7 bases. After removal of 4 bases from V and 0 bases from J, the junction contained 6 bases not matched to a gene. This CDR3 is built from 16 residues. Germline V lookup: CDR1 LNHDA, CDR2 SQIVND (reference sequence). The CDR3 protein is CASSTPSGLSYNEQFF. CDR3 in DNA: TGTGCCAGTAGTACCCCTAGCGGTCTCTCCTACAATGAGCAGTTCTTC.

The chain uses TRBV6-6 and TRBJ1-2; perhaps TRBD1 as D (5 bases). From germline, CDR1 is MNHNY and CDR2 SVGAGI (reference sequence). The germline V and J ends were trimmed by 5 bases and 3 bases, with 16 bases remaining between them. This CDR3 has 15 residues. CDR3 sequence: CASSDLRREDYGYTF. The CDR3 nucleotides read TGTGCCAGCAGTGACCTTCGCAGGGAGGACTATGGCTACACCTTC.